The 2 T cell receptor beta chains below come from one sample, sequenced in a study of preoperative IRX-2 immunotherapy in early breast cancer. Regarding treatment: preoperative locoregional IRX-2 cytokine immunotherapy. Using immunoSEQ multiplex PCR, the repertoire was profiled, and TCRdb retains in-frame clones only, with some absent. Of roughly 57,000 clones listed, less than 95% are singletons. The specimen was obtained from a patient treated with IRX-2 immunotherapy. Receptor source: a human donor with breast cancer.

This rearrangement joins TRBV20-1 to TRBJ2-1, with no clear D. The CDR3 has 11 amino acids. V was pared by 4 bases and J by 8 bases, with 9 bases between. Germline CDR1 and CDR2: DFQATT and SNEGSKA (reference sequence). In DNA form, the CDR3 reads TGCAGTGCTACCCTAGTCTATGAGCAGTTCTTC. As protein: CSATLVYEQFF.

Written as DNA, the CDR3 is TGTGCCAGCAGCTTTAGTCTGACTTCTACGCAGTATTTT. It is translated as CASSFSLTSTQYF. The chain links TRBV11-3 to TRBJ2-3; no firm D call. The germline CDR1 and CDR2 sequences are SGHNT and YENEEA. V was shortened by 3 bases and J by 8 bases, with 12 bases between the two germline ends. The CDR3 is 13 amino acids.